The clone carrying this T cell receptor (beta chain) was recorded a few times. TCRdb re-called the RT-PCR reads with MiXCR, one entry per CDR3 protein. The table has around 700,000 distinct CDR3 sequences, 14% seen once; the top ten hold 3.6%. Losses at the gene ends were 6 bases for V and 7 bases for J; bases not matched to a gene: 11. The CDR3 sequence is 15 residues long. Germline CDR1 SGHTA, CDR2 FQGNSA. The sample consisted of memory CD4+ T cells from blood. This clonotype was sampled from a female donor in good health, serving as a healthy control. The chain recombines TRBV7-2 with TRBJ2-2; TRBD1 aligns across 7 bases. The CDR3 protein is CASRLPTGKSGELFF. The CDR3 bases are TGTGCCAGCAGGCTCCCGACAGGGAAAAGCGGGGAGCTGTTTTTT.